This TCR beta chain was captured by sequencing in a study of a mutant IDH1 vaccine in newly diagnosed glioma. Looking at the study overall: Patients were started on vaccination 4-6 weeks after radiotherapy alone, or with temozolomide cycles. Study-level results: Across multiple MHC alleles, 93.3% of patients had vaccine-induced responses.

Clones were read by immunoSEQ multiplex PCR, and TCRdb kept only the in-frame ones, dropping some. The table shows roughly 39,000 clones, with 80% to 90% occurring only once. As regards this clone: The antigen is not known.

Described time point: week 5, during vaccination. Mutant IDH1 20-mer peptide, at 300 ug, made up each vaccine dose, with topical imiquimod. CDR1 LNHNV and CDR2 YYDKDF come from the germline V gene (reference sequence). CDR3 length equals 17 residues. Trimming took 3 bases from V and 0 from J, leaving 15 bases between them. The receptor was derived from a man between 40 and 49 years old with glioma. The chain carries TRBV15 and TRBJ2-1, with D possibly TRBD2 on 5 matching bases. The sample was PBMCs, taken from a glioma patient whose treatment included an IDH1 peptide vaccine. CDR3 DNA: TGTGCCACCAGCAGGGACTTTTGGCCGAGCTCCTACAATGAGCAGTTCTTC. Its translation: CATSRDFWPSSYNEQFF.